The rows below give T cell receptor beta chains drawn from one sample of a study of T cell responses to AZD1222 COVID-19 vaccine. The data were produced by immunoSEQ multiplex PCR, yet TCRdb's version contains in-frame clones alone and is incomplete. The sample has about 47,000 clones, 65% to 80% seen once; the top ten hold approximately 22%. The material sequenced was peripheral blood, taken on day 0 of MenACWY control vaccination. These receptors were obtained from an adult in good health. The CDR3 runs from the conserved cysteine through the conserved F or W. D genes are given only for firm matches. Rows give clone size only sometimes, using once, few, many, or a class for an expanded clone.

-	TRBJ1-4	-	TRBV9	CASSAVGGFEKLFF	TGTGCCAGCAGCGCAGTGGGGGGCTTTGAAAAACTGTTTTTT
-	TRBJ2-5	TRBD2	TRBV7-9	CATTRQAPSGRVVPQETQYF	TGCGCCACCACCCGCCAGGCCCCTAGCGGGAGGGTCGTACCACAAGAGACCCAGTACTTC
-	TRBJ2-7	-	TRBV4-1	CASSQDTGFYEQYF	TGCGCCAGCAGCCAAGATACAGGGTTCTACGAGCAGTACTTC
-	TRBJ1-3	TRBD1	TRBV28	CASSPWDRTNSGNTIYF	TGTGCCAGCAGTCCTTGGGACAGAACGAACTCTGGAAACACCATATATTTT
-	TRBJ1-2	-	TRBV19	CASRYKNDNGYTF	TGTGCCAGTAGGTACAAGAACGATAATGGCTACACCTTC
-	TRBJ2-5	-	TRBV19	CASSANRAGTQYF	TGTGCCAGTAGTGCCAACAGGGCCGGGACCCAGTACTTC
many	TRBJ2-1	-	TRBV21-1	CASSKRKGADEQFF	TGTGCCAGCAGCAAACGGAAGGGGGCCGATGAGCAGTTCTTC
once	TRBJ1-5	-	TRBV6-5	CASTSRQSNQPQHF	TGTGCCAGCACCTCCAGACAGTCTAATCAGCCCCAGCATTTT
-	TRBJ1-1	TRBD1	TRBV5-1	CASSSGQGVGPSLEAFF	TGCGCCAGCAGCTCGGGACAGGGAGTGGGGCCTTCTCTTGAAGCTTTCTTT
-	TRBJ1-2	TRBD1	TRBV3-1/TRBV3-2	CASSPLYGQGGSHGYTF	TGTGCCAGCAGTCCACTCTACGGACAGGGAGGATCCCATGGCTACACCTTC
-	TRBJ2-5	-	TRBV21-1	CASTGTQGAQYF	TGTGCCAGCACCGGGACCCAGGGAGCCCAGTACTTC
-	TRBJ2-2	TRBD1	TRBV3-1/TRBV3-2	CASSLGQGTGELFF	TGTGCCAGCAGCCTCGGACAGGGCACCGGGGAGCTGTTTTTT
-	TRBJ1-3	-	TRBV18	CASSNGHGGTIYF	TGTGCCAGCTCAAACGGGCACGGAGGCACCATATATTTT
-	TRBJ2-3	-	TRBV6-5	CASTEGGSGTDTQYF	TGTGCCAGCACCGAAGGCGGTTCGGGCACAGATACGCAGTATTTT
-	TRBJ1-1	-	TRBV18	CASSPSMNTEAFF	TGTGCCAGCTCACCGTCTATGAACACTGAAGCTTTCTTT
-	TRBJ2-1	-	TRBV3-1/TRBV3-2	CASSLLLGGYNEQFF	TGTGCCAGCAGCCTTTTGCTGGGGGGCTACAATGAGCAGTTCTTC
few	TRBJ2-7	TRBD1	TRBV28	CASSSAGGGSYEQYF	TGTGCCAGCAGTTCTGCAGGGGGCGGTTCCTACGAGCAGTACTTC
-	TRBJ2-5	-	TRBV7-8	CASSSQRGGQETQYF	TGTGCCAGCAGCTCGCAAAGAGGTGGCCAAGAGACCCAGTACTTC
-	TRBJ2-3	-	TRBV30	CAWSADSRSTDTQYF	TGTGCCTGGAGTGCGGACAGCCGAAGCACAGATACGCAGTATTTT
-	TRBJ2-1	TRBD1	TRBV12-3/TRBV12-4	CASSLWTGDEQFF	TGTGCCAGCAGTTTATGGACAGGGGATGAGCAGTTCTTC
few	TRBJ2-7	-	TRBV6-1	CASSEPDSSYEQYF	TGTGCCAGCAGTGAACCGGACAGTTCCTACGAGCAGTACTTC
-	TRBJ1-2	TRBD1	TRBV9	CASSVEMGQDGYTF	TGTGCCAGCAGCGTAGAGATGGGACAGGATGGCTACACCTTC
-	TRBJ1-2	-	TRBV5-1	CASSLMSAGYGYTF	TGCGCCAGCAGCTTGATGTCGGCGGGGTATGGCTACACCTTC
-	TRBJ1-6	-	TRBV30	CAWSVQVSPLHF	TGTGCCTGGAGCGTACAGGTTTCACCCCTCCACTTT
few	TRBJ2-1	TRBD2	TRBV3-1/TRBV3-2	CASSHSGGAPNEQFF	TGTGCCAGCAGCCATAGCGGGGGGGCTCCCAATGAGCAGTTCTTC
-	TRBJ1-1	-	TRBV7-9	CASAEGFGQMNTEAFF	TGTGCCAGCGCGGAAGGGTTCGGACAGATGAACACTGAAGCTTTCTTT
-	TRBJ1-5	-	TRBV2	CASSVREGGNQPQHF	TGTGCCAGCAGTGTACGGGAGGGAGGCAATCAGCCCCAGCATTTT
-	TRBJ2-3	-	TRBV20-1	CSAETSYTQYF	TGCAGTGCGGAGACTAGTTATACGCAGTATTTT
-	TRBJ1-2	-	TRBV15	CATSRDSEYYGYTF	TGTGCCACCAGCAGGGACAGTGAGTACTATGGCTACACCTTC
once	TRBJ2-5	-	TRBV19	CASSVDGQETQYF	TGTGCCAGTAGTGTCGACGGACAAGAGACCCAGTACTTC
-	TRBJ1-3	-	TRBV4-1	CASSQDTGPLLTIYF	TGCGCCAGCAGCCAAGATACGGGACCTCTACTAACCATATATTTT
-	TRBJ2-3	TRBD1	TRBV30	CAWTRQGVSTDTQYF	TGTGCCTGGACCAGACAGGGGGTTAGCACAGATACGCAGTATTTT
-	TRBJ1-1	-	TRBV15	CATSTWTEEAFF	TGTGCCACCAGCACTTGGACAGAAGAAGCTTTCTTT
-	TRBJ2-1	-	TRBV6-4	CARRESDNEQFF	TGTGCGAGACGGGAGTCAGACAATGAGCAGTTCTTC
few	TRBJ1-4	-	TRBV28	CASSPNRFLGQTNEKLFF	TGTGCCAGCAGTCCAAACAGGTTCCTGGGGCAGACTAATGAAAAACTGTTTTTT
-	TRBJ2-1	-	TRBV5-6	CASSLDAYNEQFF	TGTGCCAGCAGCTTGGACGCATACAATGAGCAGTTCTTC
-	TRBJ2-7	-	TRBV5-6	CASSWQRSSYEQYF	TGTGCCAGCAGCTGGCAGAGAAGCTCCTACGAGCAGTACTTC
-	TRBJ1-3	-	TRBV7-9	CASRDTNTGGGNTIYF	TGTGCCAGCAGGGATACCAACACGGGGGGAGGAAACACCATATATTTT
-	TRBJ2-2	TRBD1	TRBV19	CASSNRQGAAGELFF	TGTGCCAGTAGTAACAGACAGGGGGCAGCCGGGGAGCTGTTTTTT
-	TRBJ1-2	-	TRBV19	CASSVSDNNYGYTF	TGTGCCAGTAGTGTTTCAGATAATAACTATGGCTACACCTTC
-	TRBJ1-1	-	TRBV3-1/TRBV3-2	CASSQVRVGTMNTEAFF	TGTGCCAGCAGCCAAGTCAGGGTGGGAACGATGAACACTGAAGCTTTCTTT
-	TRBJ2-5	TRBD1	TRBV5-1	CASSLALRQGRQETQYF	TGCGCCAGCAGCTTAGCCCTCAGACAGGGGCGGCAAGAGACCCAGTACTTC
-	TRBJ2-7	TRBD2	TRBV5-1	CASSFLAGGVYGYEQYF	TGCGCCAGCAGCTTCCTAGCGGGAGGGGTGTATGGATACGAGCAGTACTTC
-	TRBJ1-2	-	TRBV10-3	CAISESGGGYGYTF	TGTGCCATCAGTGAGTCAGGGGGAGGCTATGGCTACACCTTC
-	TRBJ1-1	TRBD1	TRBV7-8	CASSLALWTGRTEAFF	TGTGCCAGCAGCTTAGCCCTTTGGACAGGGCGAACTGAAGCTTTCTTT
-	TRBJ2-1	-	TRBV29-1	CSVESSAVLGGQFF	TGCAGCGTTGAATCGTCAGCGGTGTTGGGAGGGCAGTTCTTC
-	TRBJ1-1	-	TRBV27	CASSRSLLGRGGTEAFF	TGTGCCAGCAGTCGCTCACTATTGGGCAGGGGAGGCACTGAAGCTTTCTTT
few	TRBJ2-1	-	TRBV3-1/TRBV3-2	CASSQIYRLDCYEQFF	TGTGCCAGCAGCCAAATTTATCGGCTAGATTGTTATGAGCAGTTCTTC
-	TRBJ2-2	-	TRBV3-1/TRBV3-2	CASSQGIPITGELFF	TGTGCCAGCAGCCAAGGGATTCCTATTACCGGGGAGCTGTTTTTT
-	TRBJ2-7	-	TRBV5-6	CASSLAGGRAVYEQYF	TGTGCCAGCAGCTTGGCTGGTGGACGAGCTGTCTACGAGCAGTACTTC
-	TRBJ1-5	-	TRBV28	CASSLYDQPQHF	TGTGCCAGCAGTTTATACGATCAGCCCCAGCATTTT
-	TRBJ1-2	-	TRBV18	CASSPRTANGYTF	TGTGCCAGCTCACCGAGGACAGCGAATGGCTACACCTTC
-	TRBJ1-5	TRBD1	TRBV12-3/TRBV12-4	CASSQGQNQPQHF	TGTGCCAGCAGTCAGGGACAGAATCAGCCCCAGCATTTT
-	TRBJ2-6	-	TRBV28	CASLSSGANVLTF	TGTGCCAGTCTGAGTTCCGGGGCCAACGTCCTGACTTTC
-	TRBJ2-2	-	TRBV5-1	CASSDPGTTPNTGELFF	TGCGCCAGCAGCGACCCCGGGACAACTCCGAACACCGGGGAGCTGTTTTTT
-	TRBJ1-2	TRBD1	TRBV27	CASSPQGQKNYGYTF	TGTGCCAGCAGTCCGCAGGGACAGAAAAACTATGGCTACACCTTC
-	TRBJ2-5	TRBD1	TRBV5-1	CASSLEGASFKTQYF	TGCGCCAGCAGCTTGGAGGGGGCGTCTTTTAAGACCCAGTACTTC
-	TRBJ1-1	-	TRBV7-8	CASSWDVGDTEAFF	TGTGCCAGCAGCTGGGACGTGGGGGACACTGAAGCTTTCTTT
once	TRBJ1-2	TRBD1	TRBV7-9	CASSLGTGGTNYGYTF	TGTGCCAGCAGCTTAGGTACAGGGGGAACTAACTATGGCTACACCTTC
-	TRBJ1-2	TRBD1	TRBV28	CASRMGQRYGYTF	TGTGCCAGCAGGATGGGACAGCGCTATGGCTACACCTTC